These T cell receptor beta chains were read from a single sample in a study of blood T cell dynamics during melanoma immunotherapy. Clones were read by immunoSEQ multiplex PCR, and TCRdb kept only the in-frame ones, dropping some. This sample has about 15,000 clones; around 88% occur once, and the top ten carry 6.5% to 9.5%. The sequences come from blood, collected from a patient treated with checkpoint blockade. All receptors derive from a human donor with melanoma. Each CDR3 is given with its conserved first and last residue. The D gene is left open where the match is weak. Where a row states a size, it is once, few, many or the class of an expanded clone; other rows omit it.

v_call: TRBV7-2
j_call: TRBJ2-1
d_call: .
clone_size: .
cdr3_nt: TGTGCCAGCAGCTTAGGGCTAGCGCGCTCCTACAATGAGCAGTTCTTC
cdr3_aa: CASSLGLARSYNEQFF

v_call: TRBV4-2
j_call: TRBJ2-2
d_call: .
clone_size: .
cdr3_nt: TGTGCCAGCAGCCTTGACCCTGGGACTCCGAACACCGGGGAGCTGTTTTTT
cdr3_aa: CASSLDPGTPNTGELFF

v_call: TRBV4-3
j_call: TRBJ1-1
d_call: .
clone_size: .
cdr3_nt: TGCGCCAGCAGCCCCGACAGACTGAACACTGAAGCTTTCTTT
cdr3_aa: CASSPDRLNTEAFF

v_call: TRBV11-1
j_call: TRBJ2-7
d_call: .
clone_size: .
cdr3_nt: TGTGCCAGCAGCTTTCGGGACGGGCGCTACGAGCAGTACTTC
cdr3_aa: CASSFRDGRYEQYF

v_call: TRBV4-2
j_call: TRBJ2-7
d_call: .
clone_size: once
cdr3_nt: TGTGCCAGCAGCCAAGAGGGGGGTGGTCGGCTAGCTATCTACGAGCAGTACTTC
cdr3_aa: CASSQEGGGRLAIYEQYF

v_call: TRBV28
j_call: TRBJ1-5
d_call: TRBD1
clone_size: .
cdr3_nt: TGTGCCAGCAGTTTCGATGGGACAGGGAGAGGTCAGCCCCAGCATTTT
cdr3_aa: CASSFDGTGRGQPQHF

v_call: TRBV11-2
j_call: TRBJ2-7
d_call: TRBD1
clone_size: .
cdr3_nt: TGTGCCAGCAGCTCAAAGACAGGGGTCTCCTACGAGCAGTACTTC
cdr3_aa: CASSSKTGVSYEQYF

v_call: TRBV2
j_call: TRBJ2-3
d_call: TRBD2
clone_size: .
cdr3_nt: TGTGCCAGCAGGGGGACTAGCGGGTGGAATACGCAGTATTTT
cdr3_aa: CASRGTSGWNTQYF

v_call: TRBV9
j_call: TRBJ2-4
d_call: TRBD2
clone_size: .
cdr3_nt: TGTGCCAGCAGCGGATCGGGCGGGAGCAAAAACATTCAGTACTTC
cdr3_aa: CASSGSGGSKNIQYF

v_call: TRBV28
j_call: TRBJ2-5
d_call: TRBD2
clone_size: .
cdr3_nt: TGTGCCAGCAGTCCCCGGCGGGGACTAGGTATTCAAGAGACCCAGTACTTC
cdr3_aa: CASSPRRGLGIQETQYF